Below, one T cell receptor beta chain is given with its context. The antigen is not known. The record originates from a study of resident and recirculating memory T cells in vitiligo. Study-level findings and limits: No unique dominant TCR clone was found in vitiligo lesions. Non-conserved TCRs across sites and patients suggested distinct clones per lesion.

The CDR3 sequence is 16 residues long. Germline V lookup: CDR1 MNHNY, CDR2 SVGAGI (reference sequence). V lost 0 bases and J lost 1; bases outside the gene matches: 1. The protocol was immunoSEQ multiplex PCR, while the TCRdb copy is restricted to in-frame clones and leaves out a portion. Of some 70,000 clones listed, roughly nine tenths are singletons. The chain combines TRBV6-6 with TRBJ2-5; 11 bases match TRBD2. The sequencing sample was made of blood. This receptor was identified in a male donor with vitiligo. CDR3 residues: CASSYSTSGAQETQYF. In DNA form, the CDR3 reads TGTGCCAGCAGTTACTCGACTAGCGGGGCCCAAGAGACCCAGTACTTC.